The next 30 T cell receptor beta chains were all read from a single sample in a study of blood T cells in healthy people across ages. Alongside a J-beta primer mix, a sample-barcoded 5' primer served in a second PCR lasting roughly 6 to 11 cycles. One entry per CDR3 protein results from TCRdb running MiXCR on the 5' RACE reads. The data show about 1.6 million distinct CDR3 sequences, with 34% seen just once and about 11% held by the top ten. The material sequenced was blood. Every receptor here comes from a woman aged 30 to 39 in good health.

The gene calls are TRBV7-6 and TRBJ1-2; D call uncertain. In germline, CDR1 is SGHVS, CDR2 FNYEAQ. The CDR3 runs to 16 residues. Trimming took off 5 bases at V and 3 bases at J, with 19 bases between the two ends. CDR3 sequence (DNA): TGTGCCAGCAGCCTCCGACCGTCGGGTCTCGACTATGGCTACACCTTC. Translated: CASSLRPSGLDYGYTF. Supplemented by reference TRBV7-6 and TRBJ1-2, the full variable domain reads GAGVSQSPRYKVTKRGQDVALRCDPISGHVSLYWYRQALGQGPEFLTYFNYEAQQDKSGLPNDRFSAERPEGSISTLTIQRTEQRDSAMYRCASSLRPSGLDYGYTFGSGTRLTVV.

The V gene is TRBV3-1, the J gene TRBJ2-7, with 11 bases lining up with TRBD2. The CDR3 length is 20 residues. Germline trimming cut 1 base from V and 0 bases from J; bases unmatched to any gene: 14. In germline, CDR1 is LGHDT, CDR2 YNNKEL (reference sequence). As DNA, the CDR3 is TGTGCCAGCAGCCAAGGGAGTCCGGGACTAGCGGAGCCGAGCTCCTACGAGCAGTACTTC. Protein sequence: CASSQGSPGLAEPSSYEQYF.

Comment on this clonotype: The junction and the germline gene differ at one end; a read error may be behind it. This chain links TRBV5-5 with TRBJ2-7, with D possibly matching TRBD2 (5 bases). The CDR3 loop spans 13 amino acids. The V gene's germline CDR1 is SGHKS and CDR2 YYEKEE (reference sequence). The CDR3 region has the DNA TGTGCCAGTAAGTGGGAGATGGGCTCCGAGCGGTACTTC. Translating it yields CASKWEMGSERYF.

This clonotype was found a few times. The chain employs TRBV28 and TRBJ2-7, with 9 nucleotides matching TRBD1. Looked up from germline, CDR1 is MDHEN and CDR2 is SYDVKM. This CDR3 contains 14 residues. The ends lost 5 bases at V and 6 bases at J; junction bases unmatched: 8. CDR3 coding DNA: TGTGCCAGCAGTCCCGACAGGGGGTGGTTCGAGCAGTACTTC. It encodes CASSPDRGWFEQYF.

CDR3: CASSEDRGTQYF. The CDR3 DNA reads TGTGCCAGCAGTGAGGACAGGGGAACCCAGTACTTC. V gene TRBV2 combines with J gene TRBJ2-7; 9 positions agree with TRBD1. Germline V gene sequence: CDR1 SNHLY, CDR2 FYNNEI. V shed 3 bases, J shed 10 bases, and the junction held 4 bases outside the gene matches. The CDR3 is 12 residues long.

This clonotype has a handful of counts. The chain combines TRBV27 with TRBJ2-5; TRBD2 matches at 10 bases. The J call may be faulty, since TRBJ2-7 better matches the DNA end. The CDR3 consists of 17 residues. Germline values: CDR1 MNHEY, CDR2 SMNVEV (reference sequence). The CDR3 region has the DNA TGTGCCAGCAGTTTCACTCTCCGCTTAGCGGGAGGCTCCGAGCAGTACTTC. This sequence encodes CASSFTLRLAGGSEQYF.

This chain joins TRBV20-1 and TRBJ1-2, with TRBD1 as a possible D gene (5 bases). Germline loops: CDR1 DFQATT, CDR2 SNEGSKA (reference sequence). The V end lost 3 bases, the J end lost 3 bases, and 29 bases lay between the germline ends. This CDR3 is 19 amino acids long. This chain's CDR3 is CSASEEGTGSGPFYYGYTF. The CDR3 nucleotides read TGCAGTGCTAGTGAAGAAGGTACAGGATCGGGGCCTTTCTACTATGGCTACACCTTC.

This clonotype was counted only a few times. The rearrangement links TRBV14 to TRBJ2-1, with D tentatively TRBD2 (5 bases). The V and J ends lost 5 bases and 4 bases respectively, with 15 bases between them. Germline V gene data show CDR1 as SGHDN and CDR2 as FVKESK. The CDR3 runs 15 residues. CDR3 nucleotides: TGTGCCAGCAGCAGTCTTCCCGAGGGTTACAATGAGCAGTTCTTC. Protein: CASSSLPEGYNEQFF.

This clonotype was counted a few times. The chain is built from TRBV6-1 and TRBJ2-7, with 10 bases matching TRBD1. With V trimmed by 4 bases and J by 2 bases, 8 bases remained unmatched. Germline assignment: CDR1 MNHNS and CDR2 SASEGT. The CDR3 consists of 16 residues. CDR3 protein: CASSVLPGQGTYEQYF. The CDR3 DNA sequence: TGTGCCAGCAGTGTTCTCCCGGGACAGGGGACCTACGAGCAGTACTTC.

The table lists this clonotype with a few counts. The CDR3 spells CSASPDTQMGQYF. The CDR3, as DNA: TGCAGTGCTAGCCCGGACACCCAAATGGGGCAGTACTTC. This rearrangement joins TRBV20-1 to TRBJ2-5, with a weak D call TRBD1 (5 bases). Germline V gene data show CDR1 as DFQATT and CDR2 as SNEGSKA (reference sequence). V was cut by 3 bases and J by 11 bases, with 19 bases left in between. The CDR3 totals 13 residues.

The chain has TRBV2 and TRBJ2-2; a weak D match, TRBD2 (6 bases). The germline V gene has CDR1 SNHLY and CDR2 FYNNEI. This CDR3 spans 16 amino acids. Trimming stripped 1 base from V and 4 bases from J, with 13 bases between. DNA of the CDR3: TGTGCCAGCAGTGAAGAATGGGAGGAGAGCACCGGGGAGCTGTTTTTT. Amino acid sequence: CASSEEWEESTGELFF.

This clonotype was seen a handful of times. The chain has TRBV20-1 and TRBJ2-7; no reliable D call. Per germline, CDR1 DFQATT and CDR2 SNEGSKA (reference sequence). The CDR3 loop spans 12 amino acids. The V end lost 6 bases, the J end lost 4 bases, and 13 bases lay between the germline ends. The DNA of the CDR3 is TGCAGTGCGACATCGTCAGTTTACGAGCAGTACTTC. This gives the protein CSATSSVYEQYF.

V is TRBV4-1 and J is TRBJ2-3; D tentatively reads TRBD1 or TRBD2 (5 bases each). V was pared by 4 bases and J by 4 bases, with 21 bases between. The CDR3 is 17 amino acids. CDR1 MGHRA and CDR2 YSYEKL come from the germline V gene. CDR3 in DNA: TGCGCCAGCAGCCTACAGGTTGGGGGATCGAAAGCAGATACGCAGTATTTT. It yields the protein CASSLQVGGSKADTQYF.

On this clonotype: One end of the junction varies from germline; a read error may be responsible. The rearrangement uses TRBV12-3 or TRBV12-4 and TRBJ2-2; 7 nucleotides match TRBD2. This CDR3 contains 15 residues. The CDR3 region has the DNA TGTGCCAGCAGTTTAATGGCGGGAGACACCGGGGAGCCGTTTTTT. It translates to CASSLMAGDTGEPFF.

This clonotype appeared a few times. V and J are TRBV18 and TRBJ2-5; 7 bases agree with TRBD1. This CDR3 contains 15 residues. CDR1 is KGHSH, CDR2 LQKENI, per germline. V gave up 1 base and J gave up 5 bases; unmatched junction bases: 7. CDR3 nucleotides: TGTGCCAGCTCACCACGGGGACAGACCTCGGAGACCCAGTACTTC. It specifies CASSPRGQTSETQYF. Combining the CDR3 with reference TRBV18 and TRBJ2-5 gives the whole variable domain NAGVMQNPRHLVRRRGQEARLRCSPMKGHSHVYWYRQLPEEGLKFMVYLQKENIIDESGMPKERFSAEFPKEGPSILRIQQVVRGDSAAYFCASSPRGQTSETQYFGPGTRLLVL.

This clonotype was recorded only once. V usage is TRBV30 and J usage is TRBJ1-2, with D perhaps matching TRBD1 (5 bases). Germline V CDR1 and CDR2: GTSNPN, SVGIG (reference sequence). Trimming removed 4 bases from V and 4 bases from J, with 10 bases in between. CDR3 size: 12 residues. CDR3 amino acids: CAWKGESYGYTF. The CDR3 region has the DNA TGTGCCTGGAAAGGGGAAAGCTATGGCTACACCTTC.

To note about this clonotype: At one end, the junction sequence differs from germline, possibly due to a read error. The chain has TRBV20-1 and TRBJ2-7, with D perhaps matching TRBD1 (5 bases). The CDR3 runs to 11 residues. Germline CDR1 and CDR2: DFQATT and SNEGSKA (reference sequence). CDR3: CSVGERYEQCF. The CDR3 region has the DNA TGCAGCGTAGGGGAACGATACGAGCAGTGCTTC.

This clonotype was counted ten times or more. The CDR3 spells CASSQLGTTNEQFF. Written as DNA, the CDR3 is TGCGCCAGCAGCCAATTGGGTACCACCAATGAGCAGTTCTTC. This chain links TRBV4-1 with TRBJ2-1; D ambiguous. The CDR3 extends over 14 amino acids. Germline values: CDR1 MGHRA, CDR2 YSYEKL. With 2 bases removed from V and 6 bases from J, the gap between germline ends came to 11 bases.

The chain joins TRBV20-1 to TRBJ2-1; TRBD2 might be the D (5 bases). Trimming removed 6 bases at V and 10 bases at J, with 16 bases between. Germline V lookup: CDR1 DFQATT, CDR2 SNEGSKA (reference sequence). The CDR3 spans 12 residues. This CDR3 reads CSATTRSGEQFF. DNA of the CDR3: TGCAGTGCAACAACTCGCTCGGGAGAGCAGTTCTTC.

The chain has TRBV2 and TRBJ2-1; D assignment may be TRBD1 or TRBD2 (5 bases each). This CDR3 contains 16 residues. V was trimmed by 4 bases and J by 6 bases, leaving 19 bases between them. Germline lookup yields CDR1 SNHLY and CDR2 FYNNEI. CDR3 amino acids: CASSVMGTPVVNEQFF. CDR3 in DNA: TGTGCCAGCAGTGTAATGGGGACCCCGGTGGTCAATGAGCAGTTCTTC. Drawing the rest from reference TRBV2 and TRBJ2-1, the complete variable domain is EPEVTQTPSHQVTQMGQEVILRCVPISNHLYFYWYRQILGQKVEFLVSFYNNEISEKSEIFDDQFSVERPDGSNFTLKIRSTKLEDSAMYFCASSVMGTPVVNEQFFGPGTRLTVL.

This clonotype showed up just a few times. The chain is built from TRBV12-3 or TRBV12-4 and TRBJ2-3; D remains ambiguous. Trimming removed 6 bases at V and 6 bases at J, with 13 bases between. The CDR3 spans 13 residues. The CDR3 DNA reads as TGTGCCAGCAGGGACCCAGGACGGGATACGCAGTATTTT. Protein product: CASRDPGRDTQYF.

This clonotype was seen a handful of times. CDR3 in amino acids: CASSSRTGGGSNQPQHF. CDR3 DNA: TGTGCCAGCAGTTCCCGGACAGGGGGAGGTAGCAATCAGCCCCAGCATTTT. V is TRBV27 and J is TRBJ1-5; 10 positions agree with TRBD1. V lost 4 bases, J lost 0 bases, and 6 bases stayed unmatched. This CDR3 is built from 17 residues. Germline values: CDR1 MNHEY, CDR2 SMNVEV (reference sequence).

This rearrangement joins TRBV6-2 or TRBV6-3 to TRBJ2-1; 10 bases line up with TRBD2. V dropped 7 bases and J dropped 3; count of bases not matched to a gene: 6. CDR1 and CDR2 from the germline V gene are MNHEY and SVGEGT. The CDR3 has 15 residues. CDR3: CASTTLAGGYNEQFF. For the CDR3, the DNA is TGTGCCAGCACTACCTTAGCGGGGGGCTACAATGAGCAGTTCTTC.

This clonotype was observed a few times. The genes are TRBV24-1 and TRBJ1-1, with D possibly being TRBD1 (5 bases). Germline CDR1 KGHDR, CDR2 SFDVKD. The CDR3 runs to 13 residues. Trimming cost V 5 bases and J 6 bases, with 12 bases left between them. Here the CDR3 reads CATSGGAGAEAFF. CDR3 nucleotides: TGTGCCACCAGTGGTGGGGCTGGAGCTGAAGCTTTCTTT.

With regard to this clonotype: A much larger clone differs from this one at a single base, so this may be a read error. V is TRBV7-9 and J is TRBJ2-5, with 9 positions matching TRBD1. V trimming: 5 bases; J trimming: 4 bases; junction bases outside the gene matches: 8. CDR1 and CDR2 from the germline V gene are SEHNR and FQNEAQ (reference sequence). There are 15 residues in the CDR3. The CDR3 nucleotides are TGTGCCAGCAGCGGGGACAGGGCGTTAGGAGAGACCCAGTACTTC. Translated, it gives CASSGDRALGETQYF.

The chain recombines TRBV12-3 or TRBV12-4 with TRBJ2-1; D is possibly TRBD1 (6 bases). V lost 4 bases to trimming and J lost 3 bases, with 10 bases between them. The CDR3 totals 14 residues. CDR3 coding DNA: TGTGCCAGCAGTTCGGGCAGGGGCTACAATGAGCAGTTCTTC. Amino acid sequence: CASSSGRGYNEQFF.

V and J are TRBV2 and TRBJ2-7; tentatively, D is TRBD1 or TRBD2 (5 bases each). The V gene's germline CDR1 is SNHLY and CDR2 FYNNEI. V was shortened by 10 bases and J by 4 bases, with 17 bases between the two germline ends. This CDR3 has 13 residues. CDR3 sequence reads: CATRAPGSYEQYF. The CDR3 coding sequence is TGTGCCACCAGGGCACCGGGGTCGTACGAGCAGTACTTC. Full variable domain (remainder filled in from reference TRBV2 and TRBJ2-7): EPEVTQTPSHQVTQMGQEVILRCVPISNHLYFYWYRQILGQKVEFLVSFYNNEISEKSEIFDDQFSVERPDGSNFTLKIRSTKLEDSAMYFCATRAPGSYEQYFGPGTRLTVT.

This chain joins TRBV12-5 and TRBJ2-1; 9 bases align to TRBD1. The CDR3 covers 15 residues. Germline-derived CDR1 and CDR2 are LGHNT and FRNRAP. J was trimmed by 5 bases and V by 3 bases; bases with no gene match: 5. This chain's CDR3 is CASGFVQGANNEQFF. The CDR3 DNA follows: TGTGCTAGTGGTTTTGTACAGGGGGCTAACAATGAGCAGTTCTTC.

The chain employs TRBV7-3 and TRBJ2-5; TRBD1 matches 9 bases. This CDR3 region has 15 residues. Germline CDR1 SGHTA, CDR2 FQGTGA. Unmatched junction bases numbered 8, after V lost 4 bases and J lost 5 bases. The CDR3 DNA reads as TGTGCCAGCAGCTGGGGACAGGGAAGCCGGGAGACCCAGTACTTC. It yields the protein CASSWGQGSRETQYF.

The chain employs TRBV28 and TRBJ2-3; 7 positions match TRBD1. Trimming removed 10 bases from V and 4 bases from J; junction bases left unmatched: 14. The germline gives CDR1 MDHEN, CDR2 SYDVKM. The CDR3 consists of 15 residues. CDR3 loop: CANNEGAVVADTQYF. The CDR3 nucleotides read TGTGCCAACAATGAGGGGGCAGTTGTTGCAGATACGCAGTATTTT.